These 10 T cell receptor beta chains share one sample of origin, sequenced in a study of early T cells in non-severe SARS-CoV-2 infection. Using its own MiXCR run on the 5' RACE reads, TCRdb lists one record per CDR3 protein. The data contain some 110,000 distinct CDR3 sequences, 15% of them singletons. Sequences were obtained from whole blood. The receptors derive from an adult who was a healthcare worker with PCR-confirmed SARS-CoV-2 infection or an uninfected control (not recorded which).

The chain uses TRBV24-1 and TRBJ1-2; unclear D gene. Trimming pared 5 bases from V and 8 bases from J, leaving 8 bases between. The CDR3 is 11 residues long. From germline, CDR1 is KGHDR and CDR2 SFDVKD. CDR3 loop: CATSGVDGYTF. The CDR3 DNA reads TGTGCCACCAGTGGCGTCGACGGCTACACCTTC.

This clonotype was counted many times. The chain joins TRBV6-1 to TRBJ1-1; TRBD1 is a possible D gene (6 bases). CDR3 size: 14 residues. The V gene's germline CDR1 is MNHNS and CDR2 SASEGT. Deletions cut 5 bases from V and 3 bases from J, with 13 bases between. DNA for the CDR3: TGTGCCAGCAGTCAAGGGACACTATACACTGAAGCTTTCTTT. Residues: CASSQGTLYTEAFF.

V and J are TRBV6-1 and TRBJ1-3; TRBD1 might be the D (5 bases). Germline V gene sequence: CDR1 MNHNS, CDR2 SASEGT. The CDR3 totals 14 residues. Trimming took 0 bases from V and 4 from J, leaving 7 bases between them. This CDR3 reads CASSEAGTGNTIYF. The CDR3 DNA sequence: TGTGCCAGCAGTGAAGCGGGGACCGGAAACACCATATATTTT.

This clonotype occurred a few times. The chain links TRBV29-1 to TRBJ2-1; D is unclear. The CDR3 contains 13 residues. The germline V gene encodes CDR1 SQVTM and CDR2 ANQGSEA. Trimming shortened V by 1 base and J by 9 bases, and 13 bases separated the two germline ends. CDR3 residues: CSVEASLNTEQFF. CDR3 nucleotides: TGCAGCGTTGAAGCTTCTTTAAATACTGAGCAGTTCTTC.

This clonotype has just a few counts. The chain has TRBV5-1 and TRBJ1-1; D may be TRBD1 (6 bases). V was clipped by 3 bases and J by 2 bases, with 8 bases between them. This CDR3 has 13 residues. Germline CDR1 and CDR2: SGHRS and YFSETQ. In DNA form, the CDR3 reads TGCGCCAGCAGCTGGGACACCAACACTGAAGCTTTCTTT. It specifies CASSWDTNTEAFF.

This clonotype has only a few counts. V and J are TRBV2 and TRBJ1-1; TRBD1 aligns across 9 bases. J gave up 13 bases and V 7 bases, and 4 bases lay outside the gene matches. Germline V gene sequence: CDR1 SNHLY, CDR2 FYNNEI. The length of the CDR3 is 10 residues. The CDR3 nucleotides read TGTGCCAGCAAGGGGGACAGGGATTTCTTT. Translating gives CASKGDRDFF.

This clonotype was recorded a few times. V is TRBV5-1 and J is TRBJ1-4; tentative D call: TRBD1 (5 bases). The CDR3 is made up of 14 amino acids. CDR1 and CDR2 from the germline V gene are SGHRS and YFSETQ. Trimming cost V 7 bases and J 0 bases, with 10 bases left between them. This chain's CDR3 is CASRQGATNEKLFF. The CDR3 coding sequence is TGCGCCAGCCGGCAGGGAGCAACTAATGAAAAACTGTTTTTT.

The chain is built from TRBV10-3 and TRBJ2-3, with D unclear. This CDR3 is built from 13 residues. The germline V gene has CDR1 ENHRY and CDR2 SYGVKD. V lost 8 bases and J 6 bases, leaving 15 bases between the germline ends. The CDR3 spells CAIGRPDEDTQYF. As DNA, the CDR3 is TGTGCCATCGGTCGGCCCGATGAGGATACGCAGTATTTT.

This chain connects TRBV7-2 to TRBJ2-3; D not certain. The CDR3 consists of 14 residues. Germline CDR1 reads SGHTA; CDR2 reads FQGNSA. The V gene lost 3 bases and the J gene lost 0 bases, with 7 bases spanning the gap. In DNA, the CDR3 is TGTGCCAGCAGCTTCCCCCATAGCACAGATACGCAGTATTTT. Its protein product is CASSFPHSTDTQYF. The full variable domain, in which reference TRBV7-2 and TRBJ2-3 provide the parts outside the CDR3, is GAGVSQSPSNKVTEKGKDVELRCDPISGHTALYWYRQSLGQGLEFLIYFQGNSAPDKSGLPSDRFSAERTGGSVSTLTIQRTQQEDSAVYLCASSFPHSTDTQYFGPGTRLTVL.

V is TRBV9 and J is TRBJ2-3, with a tentative D call TRBD1 (7 bases). The CDR3 totals 15 residues. Germline CDR1 and CDR2: SGDLS and YYNGEE. Trimming removed 3 bases from V and 5 bases from J, with 16 bases in between. The CDR3 DNA is TGTGCCAGCAGCGCTAGGGGGCGGAGGGAAGATACGCAGTATTTT. Amino acid sequence: CASSARGRREDTQYF.